These 4 T cell receptor beta chains share one sample of origin, sequenced in a study of blood T cell repertoires in COVID-19. Sequencing was performed with immunoSEQ multiplex PCR; in TCRdb, only in-frame clones are kept and a portion is missing. The data show around 700,000 clones, with about 87% seen just once and roughly 0.25% held by the top ten. The sequencing input was peripheral blood. Source of these receptors: a woman aged 18-30 years with acute or convalescent COVID-19.

This clone has just one count. This chain connects TRBV5-1 to TRBJ1-2; D is unresolved. Trimming pared 4 bases from V and 8 bases from J, leaving 12 bases between. Germline lookup yields CDR1 SGHRS and CDR2 YFSETQ. This CDR3 is 12 amino acids long. CDR3 DNA sequence: TGCGCCAGCAGCGAGCCGGCGGGAGGCTACACCTTC. This translates into CASSEPAGGYTF.

J is TRBJ2-5 and V is TRBV19; perhaps TRBD2 as D (5 bases). Trimming removed 5 bases from V and 2 bases from J, with 15 bases in between. The CDR3 runs to 15 residues. Per the germline V gene, CDR1 is LNHDA and CDR2 is SQIVND (reference sequence). CDR3 sequence (DNA): TGTGCCAGTAGTCCCGGTAGCGCCCTTCAAGAGACCCAGTACTTC. This encodes CASSPGSALQETQYF. The whole variable domain, filled in from reference TRBV19 and TRBJ2-5, reads DGGITQSPKYLFRKEGQNVTLSCEQNLNHDAMYWYRQDPGQGLRLIYYSQIVNDFQKGDIAEGYSVSREKKESFPLTVTSAQKNPTAFYLCASSPGSALQETQYFGPGTRLLVL.

The CDR3 protein is CASSFGDRSSYEQYF. CDR3 nucleotide sequence: TGTGCCAGCAGCTTTGGAGACAGGAGCTCCTACGAGCAGTACTTC. This rearrangement joins TRBV7-9 to TRBJ2-7, with D possibly matching TRBD1 (6 bases). The length of the CDR3 is 15 residues. Trimming left V 3 bases short and J 0 bases short, with 12 bases between. CDR1 and CDR2 from the germline V gene are SEHNR and FQNEAQ (reference sequence).

The chain couples TRBV5-1 to TRBJ1-6, with 8 bases matching TRBD1. J gave up 0 bases and V 2 bases, and 7 bases lay outside the gene matches. The CDR3 is made up of 18 amino acids. Per the germline V gene, CDR1 is SGHRS and CDR2 is YFSETQ. In DNA form, the CDR3 reads TGCGCCAGCAGCTTACCCTGGACAGGGCCCTCCTATAATTCACCCCTCCACTTT. It codes for CASSLPWTGPSYNSPLHF. Filled out from reference TRBV5-1 and TRBJ1-6, the complete variable domain reads KAGVTQTPRYLIKTRGQQVTLSCSPISGHRSVSWYQQTPGQGLQFLFEYFSETQRNKGNFPGRFSGRQFSNSRSEMNVSTLELGDSALYLCASSLPWTGPSYNSPLHFGNGTRLTVT.